This T cell receptor beta chain was captured in a study of immune characterization of retroperitoneal liposarcoma. TCRdb ran MiXCR on the PCR reads and lists one entry per CDR3 protein. The data hold about 10,000 distinct CDR3 sequences, with 28% observed a single time. Trimming removed 5 bases from V and 7 bases from J; junction bases left unmatched: 11. The CDR3 has 15 amino acids. This clonotype was obtained from a female donor with retroperitoneal liposarcoma. The chain recombines TRBV12-3 or TRBV12-4 with TRBJ2-1; the match to TRBD1 covers 7 bases. Sequencing was performed on tumor tissue. The CDR3 nucleotides read TGTGCCAGCAGTGAGTACCGGGACAGACCTAATGAGCAGTTCTTC. It yields the protein CASSEYRDRPNEQFF.